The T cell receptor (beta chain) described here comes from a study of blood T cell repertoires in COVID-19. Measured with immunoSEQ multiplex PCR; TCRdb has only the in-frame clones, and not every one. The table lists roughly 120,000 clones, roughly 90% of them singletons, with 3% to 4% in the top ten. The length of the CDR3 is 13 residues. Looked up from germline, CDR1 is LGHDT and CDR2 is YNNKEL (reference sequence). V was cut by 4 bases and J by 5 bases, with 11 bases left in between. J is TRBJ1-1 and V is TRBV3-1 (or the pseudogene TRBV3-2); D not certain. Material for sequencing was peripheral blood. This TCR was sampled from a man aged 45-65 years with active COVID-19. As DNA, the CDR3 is TGTGCCAGCAGCCTGACTGGGAGAACTGAAGCTTTCTTT. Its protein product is CASSLTGRTEAFF.